The present TCR beta chain was sequenced within a study of identical twins. This clonotype was counted only a few times. This CDR3 comprises 15 residues. Germline loops: CDR1 MNHEY, CDR2 SMNVEV (reference sequence). The ends lost 1 base at V and 7 bases at J; junction bases unmatched: 4. TCRdb called the 5' RACE reads again in MiXCR, with one record for every CDR3 protein. In the table there are hundreds of thousands of distinct CDR3 sequences, around 20% of which are singletons. This sample also belongs to another study, concerning T cells expressing NK-cell markers.

What was sequenced was PBMCs. The sequence derives from a woman aged 18-30 years in good health. The chain employs TRBV27 and TRBJ2-1, with TRBD2 identical over 10 bases. This CDR3 reads CASSLLASGRNEQFF. CDR3 nucleotide sequence: TGTGCCAGCAGTTTATTGGCTAGCGGGAGAAATGAGCAGTTCTTC.